This T cell receptor beta chain was observed in a study of Graves' ophthalmopathy and Graves' hyperthyroidism. The hyperthyroidism patients, aged 18 to 65, had been newly diagnosed, with under 2 months' duration. As diagnostic evidence, clinical symptoms, serum thyroxine, TRAb, thyroid ultrasound and orbital computed tomography were relied upon. Amplified material comprised TCR beta CDR3 regions derived from RNA transcripts. An opening RT-PCR round employed HTBI primers and preceded a second-round multiplex PCR. TCRdb fed the multiplex PCR reads into MiXCR, producing one record per CDR3 protein. The table shows some 1.1 million distinct CDR3 sequences, with about two fifths occurring only once. This CDR3 has 14 amino acids. V lost 4 bases and J 0 bases, leaving 7 bases between the germline ends. Germline V gives CDR1 KGHSH, CDR2 LQKENI. The study, taken as a whole, reports: As the model predicted ophthalmopathy progression, it achieved a sensitivity of about 71% and a specificity of roughly 72%.

As regards this clonotype: No antigen is known for it.

The TCR originated in an adult man with Graves' hyperthyroidism. The chain combines TRBV18 with TRBJ1-5; no firm D call. Material for sequencing was peripheral blood or thyroid tissue (not recorded which). The CDR3 nucleotides read TGTGCCAGCTCACAGGACCGTAGCAATCAGCCCCAGCATTTT. Its protein product is CASSQDRSNQPQHF.